A single sample is the source of the 28 T cell receptor beta chains below, sequenced in a study of T cells in Graves' hyperthyroidism and ophthalmopathy. Using RNA transcripts as the source, TCR beta CDR3 regions were amplified. TCR CDR3 underwent first-round RT-PCR with the HTBI primer set. TCRdb independently ran MiXCR on the multiplex PCR reads; one entry per CDR3 protein. The table records about 180,000 distinct CDR3 sequences, about 17% of them present only once. Source material: blood. Receptors were obtained from a woman in her fifties or sixties with Graves' hyperthyroidism.

With regard to this clonotype: A read error is possible here, since a much larger clone lies one base away. The chain recombines TRBV9 with TRBJ2-3; TRBD2 agrees at 9 bases. This CDR3 is built from 15 residues. CDR1 is SGDLS and CDR2 is YYNGEE in the germline V gene. The V and J ends lost 3 bases and 4 bases, in that order; junction bases with no gene match: 6. DNA for the CDR3: TGTGCCAGCAGCGAAGATCCTAGCGGGGCAGATACGCAGTATTTT. This translates into CASSEDPSGADTQYF.

This clonotype was seen many times. V and J are TRBV7-3 and TRBJ1-1; TRBD1 is a possible D gene (6 bases). Trimming removed 1 base at V and 0 bases at J, with 9 bases between. The CDR3 extends over 15 amino acids. The germline V gene encodes CDR1 SGHTA and CDR2 FQGTGA. The CDR3: CASSLMGGLNTEAFF. The CDR3 nucleotides are TGTGCCAGCAGCTTAATGGGGGGCCTGAACACTGAAGCTTTCTTT.

This clonotype was found many times. J is TRBJ1-4 and V is TRBV15; perhaps TRBD1 as D (5 bases). V gave up 6 bases and J gave up 6 bases, with 17 bases separating them. CDR1 LNHNV and CDR2 YYDKDF come from the germline V gene (reference sequence). The CDR3 sequence is 15 residues long. The CDR3 bases are TGTGCCACCAGGCAGGGAGGGGATCTGGATGAAAAACTGTTTTTT. It encodes CATRQGGDLDEKLFF.

This clonotype was detected ten times or more. The chain combines TRBV7-9 with TRBJ2-5; D is unclear. V lost 3 bases and J lost 2, with 7 bases in between. From germline, CDR1 is SEHNR and CDR2 FQNEAQ (reference sequence). CDR3 length equals 13 residues. Here the CDR3 DNA reads TGTGCCAGCAGCTTCGAGAGTCAAGAGACCCAGTACTTC. Its translation: CASSFESQETQYF.

There are a few counts of this clonotype. The gene calls are TRBV25-1 and TRBJ2-5, with D possibly called TRBD1 or TRBD2 (6 bases each). The V end lost 4 bases, the J end lost 10 bases, and 16 bases lay between the germline ends. The CDR3 has 13 residues. Germline CDR1 reads MGHDK; CDR2 reads SYGVNS. CDR3 sequence (DNA): TGTGCCAGCAGTGTGGGGTCGGGGGACATCCAGTACTTC. Protein sequence: CASSVGSGDIQYF. The entire variable domain, with the rest obtained from reference TRBV25-1 and TRBJ2-5, is as follows: EADIYQTPRYLVIGTGKKITLECSQTMGHDKMYWYQQDPGMELHLIHYSYGVNSTEKGDLSSESTVSRIRTEHFPLTLESARPSHTSQYLCASSVGSGDIQYFGPGTRLLVL.

The chain employs TRBV27 and TRBJ2-1; 9 bases match TRBD2. The germline V gene has CDR1 MNHEY and CDR2 SMNVEV (reference sequence). V lost 8 bases and J lost 6; bases outside the gene matches: 8. The CDR3 has 14 residues. This CDR3 is CASASGRMANEQFF. DNA for the CDR3: TGTGCCAGCGCGAGCGGGAGGATGGCCAATGAGCAGTTCTTC.

This clonotype was seen ten or more times. This chain connects TRBV6-1 to TRBJ1-5; D remains ambiguous. V lost 3 bases and J 6 bases, leaving 6 bases between the germline ends. The CDR3 runs 12 residues. Germline V gene sequence: CDR1 MNHNS, CDR2 SASEGT. The CDR3 region is CASSDTSQPQHF. The CDR3 region has the DNA TGTGCCAGCAGTGATACAAGTCAGCCCCAGCATTTT.

The V and J genes are TRBV9 and TRBJ1-4; no reliable D call. This CDR3 spans 17 amino acids. The germline V gene has CDR1 SGDLS and CDR2 YYNGEE. The V and J ends lost 1 base and 0 bases respectively, with 13 bases between them. CDR3 in DNA: TGTGCCAGCAGCGTAACCCCCTACAGCACAACTAATGAAAAACTGTTTTTT. It encodes CASSVTPYSTTNEKLFF.

This clonotype occurred many times. This chain uses TRBV27 with TRBJ1-2, with D possibly matching TRBD1 (5 bases). V gave up 2 bases and J gave up 5 bases, with 12 bases separating them. This CDR3 comprises 14 residues. Germline loops: CDR1 MNHEY, CDR2 SMNVEV (reference sequence). CDR3 sequence: CASSLIGGGYGYTF. CDR3 nucleotides: TGTGCCAGCAGTTTAATCGGGGGAGGGTATGGCTACACCTTC.

The sample holds many counts of this clonotype. V usage is TRBV2 and J usage is TRBJ1-6; D remains unclear. Per germline, CDR1 SNHLY and CDR2 FYNNEI. The CDR3 covers 11 residues. V lost 6 bases and J 7 bases, leaving 4 bases between the germline ends. CDR3 sequence reads: CASRENSPLHF. Here the CDR3 DNA reads TGTGCCAGCAGGGAGAATTCACCCCTCCACTTT.

Many counts were recorded for this clonotype. The rearrangement uses TRBV15 and TRBJ1-1; no clear D. Germline CDR1 reads LNHNV; CDR2 reads YYDKDF (reference sequence). Trimming took 0 bases from V and 4 from J, leaving 6 bases between them. CDR3 size: 13 residues. The CDR3, as DNA: TGTGCCACCAGCAGAGAGAGACCCACTGAAGCTTTCTTT. Translation gives CATSRERPTEAFF.

Many counts were recorded for this clonotype. V usage is TRBV12-3 or TRBV12-4 and J usage is TRBJ2-2; D is unclear. This CDR3 contains 15 residues. Between the trimmed V and J ends, which lost 5 bases and 5 bases, there was a span of 15 bases. The CDR3 spells CASSPGRVRTGELFF. For the CDR3, the DNA is TGTGCCAGCAGTCCTGGACGAGTCAGAACCGGGGAGCTGTTTTTT.

The sample holds many counts of this clonotype. The rearrangement links TRBV7-2 to TRBJ2-3; no firm D call. The CDR3 is 12 amino acids. V was pared by 2 bases and J by 6 bases, with 6 bases between. From germline, CDR1 is SGHTA and CDR2 FQGNSA. The CDR3 spells CASSLMGDTQYF. The CDR3 DNA sequence: TGTGCCAGCAGCTTAATGGGGGATACGCAGTATTTT.

This clonotype was found a few times. The J gene is TRBJ1-6, the V gene TRBV9, with 7 bases fitting TRBD1. Germline assignment: CDR1 SGDLS and CDR2 YYNGEE. Trimming removed 0 bases from V and 6 bases from J; junction bases left unmatched: 9. This CDR3 has 17 residues. The CDR3 bases are TGTGCCAGCAGCGTAGCCAAGACAGGGCTCCGTAATTCACCCCTCCACTTT. It codes for CASSVAKTGLRNSPLHF. The full variable domain, with the rest looked up from reference TRBV9 and TRBJ1-6, is DSGVTQTPKHLITATGQRVTLRCSPRSGDLSVYWYQQSLDQGLQFLIQYYNGEERAKGNILERFSAQQFPDLHSELNLSSLELGDSALYFCASSVAKTGLRNSPLHFGNGTRLTVT.

This clonotype was observed many times. The chain carries TRBV5-6 and TRBJ2-5, with a possible D match to TRBD2 (7 bases). The CDR3 consists of 15 residues. V lost 2 bases to trimming and J lost 3 bases, with 14 bases between them. Looked up from germline, CDR1 is SGHDT and CDR2 is YYEEEE. CDR3 sequence: CASSLLRGGEETQYF. In DNA, the CDR3 is TGTGCCAGCAGCTTACTGAGGGGGGGGGAAGAGACCCAGTACTTC.

This clonotype was observed many times. The rearrangement joins TRBV7-2 to TRBJ1-5; no clear D gene. This CDR3 is 13 amino acids long. Germline-derived CDR1 and CDR2 are SGHTA and FQGNSA. The V end lost 4 bases, the J end lost 7 bases, and 11 bases lay between the germline ends. The CDR3 sequence is CASSSRRWQPQHF. In DNA, the CDR3 is TGTGCCAGCAGCTCTCGTCGGTGGCAGCCCCAGCATTTT.

This clonotype was counted at least ten times. The chain is built from TRBV7-9 and TRBJ2-5; 8 bases fit TRBD2. The CDR3 covers 15 residues. In germline, CDR1 is SEHNR, CDR2 FQNEAQ (reference sequence). The V gene end was trimmed by 0 bases and the J gene end by 2 bases; junction bases not matched to a gene: 2. This CDR3 reads CASSLAGGGQETQYF. Here the CDR3 DNA reads TGTGCCAGCAGCTTAGCCGGCGGGGGGCAAGAGACCCAGTACTTC.

The chain carries TRBV30 and TRBJ2-5; 9 bases line up with TRBD2. The CDR3 runs to 16 residues. Germline CDR1 reads GTSNPN; CDR2 reads SVGIG (reference sequence). Germline trimming cut 2 bases from V and 5 bases from J; bases unmatched to any gene: 12. CDR3: CAWSSGLAGNGETQYF. CDR3 sequence (DNA): TGTGCCTGGAGTTCTGGGCTAGCGGGAAACGGGGAGACCCAGTACTTC. The entire variable domain, with the rest obtained from reference TRBV30 and TRBJ2-5, is as follows: SQTIHQWPATLVQPVGSPLSLECTVEGTSNPNLYWYRQAAGRGLQLLFYSVGIGQISSEVPQNLSASRPQDRQFILSSKKLLLSDSGFYLCAWSSGLAGNGETQYFGPGTRLLVL.

This clonotype was recorded at least ten times. This chain links TRBV7-9 with TRBJ2-2, with unresolved D. V lost 1 base, J lost 0 bases, and 9 bases lay in between. The germline V gene has CDR1 SEHNR and CDR2 FQNEAQ (reference sequence). The CDR3 extends over 16 amino acids. The CDR3: CASSLVGTSNTGELFF. CDR3 nucleotide sequence: TGTGCCAGCAGCTTAGTTGGCACCTCGAACACCGGGGAGCTGTTTTTT.

Many counts were recorded for this clonotype. V usage is TRBV28 and J usage is TRBJ2-3; 7 bases are a match to TRBD2. This CDR3 region has 14 residues. Germline values: CDR1 MDHEN, CDR2 SYDVKM. Trimming at V came to 8 bases and at J to 4 bases, leaving 9 bases not matched to a gene. The CDR3 bases are TGTGCCAGCCGGGGGGTACTCCACGCAGATACGCAGTATTTT. Translated: CASRGVLHADTQYF.

The DNA of the CDR3 is TGCGCCAGCAGTAAAGCAGCGGACCAAGAGACCCAGTACTTC. Encoded protein: CASSKAADQETQYF. This chain connects TRBV10-1 to TRBJ2-5, with D possibly TRBD2 on 5 matching bases. The CDR3 is 14 residues long. CDR1 is WNHNN, CDR2 SYGVQD, per germline (reference sequence). V was cut by 5 bases and J by 0 bases, with 10 bases left in between.

This clonotype was recorded many times. It may be a read error: a sequence one base away is much more abundant. The chain is built from TRBV6-2 or TRBV6-3 and TRBJ1-1; no clear D. Germline lookup yields CDR1 MNHEY and CDR2 SVGEGT. The CDR3 covers 14 residues. Trimming cost V 0 bases and J 8 bases, with 13 bases left between them. DNA of the CDR3: TGTGCCAGCAGTTACTCGAGCCCGGGTTCAGAAGCTTTCTTT. Translation: CASSYSSPGSEAFF.

The table lists this clonotype with many counts. V usage is TRBV3-1 and J usage is TRBJ2-1; no clear D gene. The CDR3 length is 12 residues. Germline V lookup: CDR1 LGHDT, CDR2 YNNKEL (reference sequence). V was pared by 1 base and J by 2 bases, with 0 bases between. The CDR3: CASSQAYNEQFF. CDR3 coding DNA: TGTGCCAGCAGCCAAGCCTACAATGAGCAGTTCTTC.

This clonotype has a count of ten or more. The V and J genes are TRBV15 and TRBJ2-2, with D unclear. With 1 base removed from V and 6 bases from J, the gap between germline ends came to 12 bases. CDR3 length: 15 amino acids. CDR1 and CDR2 from the germline V gene are LNHNV and YYDKDF (reference sequence). CDR3 amino acids: CATSRATRASGELFF. The CDR3 DNA is TGTGCCACCAGCAGAGCTACTCGGGCGTCCGGGGAGCTGTTTTTT.

This clonotype was recorded at least ten times. The rearrangement joins TRBV20-1 to TRBJ2-7; D uncertain. Trimming shortened V by 0 bases and J by 0 bases, and 12 bases separated the two germline ends. This CDR3 has 15 residues. CDR1 and CDR2 (germline): DFQATT, SNEGSKA (reference sequence). The CDR3 loop is CSARDVDGSSYEQYF. The CDR3 bases are TGCAGTGCTAGAGATGTGGACGGAAGCTCCTACGAGCAGTACTTC.

This clonotype was counted ten times or more. The chain carries TRBV7-9 and TRBJ1-2; tentatively, D is TRBD1 (6 bases). Germline lookup yields CDR1 SEHNR and CDR2 FQNEAQ (reference sequence). V lost 7 bases and J lost 4, with 16 bases in between. This CDR3 has 14 amino acids. In DNA form, the CDR3 reads TGTGCCAGCACCAGGCCGGGGGGGCCCTATGGCTACACCTTC. Amino acids: CASTRPGGPYGYTF.

This clonotype was seen many times. V is TRBV7-9 and J is TRBJ1-1, with TRBD1 identical over 7 bases. This CDR3 contains 13 residues. Germline trimming cut 6 bases from V and 4 bases from J; bases unmatched to any gene: 5. Germline CDR1 reads SEHNR; CDR2 reads FQNEAQ (reference sequence). The CDR3: CASRPRGLTEAFF. The CDR3 coding sequence is TGTGCCAGCAGGCCGAGGGGGCTCACTGAAGCTTTCTTT.

This clonotype was counted ten times or more. The chain combines TRBV7-2 with TRBJ2-7; 11 positions match TRBD1. V lost 7 bases, J lost 3 bases, and 14 bases stayed unmatched. The CDR3 sequence is 17 residues long. Germline V gene sequence: CDR1 SGHTA, CDR2 FQGNSA. The CDR3 DNA is TGTGCCAGCACCAGATCCTCCGGACAGGGGGCTTTCTACGAGCAGTACTTC. It codes for CASTRSSGQGAFYEQYF.